The 31 T cell receptor beta chains below all came from one sample that was sequenced in a study of tumor-infiltrating lymphocytes in primary liver carcinoma (dated by TCRdb to 2016 to 2017). TCRdb lists the instrument as Illumina HiSeq 2500. Starting from 500 to 600 ng total RNA, TCRbeta-specific cDNA was produced by reverse transcription with a constant-region primer and ProtoScript II reverse transcriptase. Three nested multiplex PCR rounds, following a slightly modified ARM-PCR procedure, were used to build the TCRbeta libraries. Multiplex TRBV1-TRBV30 forward primers and a Cbeta reverse primer were used in the first two PCR rounds, each of which was run for around 10 cycles. TCRdb itself trimmed the public reads at Q25 with fastp, ran MiXCR and retained productive beta chains. Duplicate CDR3 protein sequences are folded into a single record with the most common DNA and genes. Counted in this sample were about 310,000 distinct CDR3 sequences; around three fifths of them appeared once. The leading ten clones occupy approximately 15% of the sample.

TRIzol reagent was used to extract blood RNA from unsorted whole blood, while the DNeasy Blood & Tissue kit provided the germline DNA. Sequencing used peripheral blood. The receptors come from a woman aged 25 to 39 with primary liver carcinoma and hepatitis B virus infection.

To note about this clonotype: One end of the junction varies from germline; a read error may be responsible. V is TRBV11-2 and J is TRBJ2-3; the D gene is possibly TRBD1 (5 bases). The CDR3 extends over 14 amino acids. Per germline, CDR1 SGHAT and CDR2 FQNNGV. The CDR3 DNA sequence: TGTGTCACCACCGCAGAATACAGCACAGGTACGCAGTATTTT. Translation gives CVTTAEYSTGTQYF.

This rearrangement joins TRBV18 to TRBJ1-1; D perhaps matches TRBD1 (6 bases). Germline CDR1 and CDR2: KGHSH and LQKENI. The CDR3 runs to 12 residues. V lost 3 bases, J lost 7 bases, and 9 bases lay in between. CDR3 amino acids: CASSPDSYEAFF. The CDR3 coding sequence is TGTGCCAGCTCACCGGACAGTTATGAAGCTTTCTTT.

This sequence joins TRBV5-1 and TRBJ2-7; D may be TRBD1 or TRBD2 (5 bases each). Trimming pared 0 bases from V and 5 bases from J, leaving 15 bases between. Per germline, CDR1 SGHRS and CDR2 YFSETQ. The CDR3 has 15 amino acids. The CDR3: CASSLEEGSINEQYF. Here the CDR3 DNA reads TGCGCCAGCAGCTTGGAAGAGGGGTCTATAAACGAGCAGTACTTC.

Turning to this clonotype: Relative to the germline gene, one junction end is altered; a read error may explain this. V gene TRBV5-8 combines with J gene TRBJ2-2, with D uncertain. The CDR3 sequence is 14 residues long. Germline values: CDR1 SGHTS, CDR2 YDEGEE. CDR3 sequence reads: CPSDSQMSTGELFF. In DNA form, the CDR3 reads TGTCCCAGTGACTCACAGATGAGCACCGGGGAGCTGTTTTTT. The whole variable domain, filled in from reference TRBV5-8 and TRBJ2-2, reads EAGVTQSPTHLIKTRGQQATLRCSPISGHTSVYWYQQALGLGLQFLLWYDEGEERNRGNFPPRFSGRQFPNYSSELNVNALELEDSALYLCPSDSQMSTGELFFGEGSRLTVL.

Turning to this clonotype: At one of its ends the junction is not consistent with the germline gene, which may arise from a read error. The rearrangement joins TRBV12-3 or TRBV12-4 to TRBJ2-6, with D tentatively TRBD1 (5 bases). CDR3 length: 15 amino acids. CDR3 nucleotide sequence: TGCGCCAGCAGACCTCAGGGATCTGGGGCCAACATCCTGACTTTC. It encodes CASRPQGSGANILTF.

This rearrangement joins TRBV29-1 to TRBJ2-3; D unresolved. CDR1 is SQVTM, CDR2 ANQGSEA, per germline. The CDR3 consists of 13 residues. Trimming cost V 6 bases and J 3 bases, with 13 bases left between them. The CDR3 sequence: CSVDYGRTDTQYF. CDR3 sequence (DNA): TGCAGCGTAGATTACGGTAGGACAGATACGCAGTATTTT.

A note on this clonotype: At one boundary the junction diverges from the germline segment, which might be a read error. The chain carries TRBV20-1 and TRBJ1-5; the D gene is possibly TRBD1 (6 bases). The CDR3 contains 13 residues. Germline V gene lookup returns CDR1 DFQATT and CDR2 SNEGSKA (reference sequence). DNA of the CDR3: TGCAATGCTCCAGGAGGGGGAGATCAGCCCCAGCATTTT. Translating gives CNAPGGGDQPQHF.

The chain combines TRBV5-6 with TRBJ2-7, with no clear D. V was trimmed by 6 bases and J by 3 bases, leaving 10 bases between them. The CDR3 spans 12 residues. Germline V CDR1 and CDR2: SGHDT, YYEEEE. This CDR3 is CASTRYSYEQYF. CDR3 nucleotides: TGTGCCAGCACCAGGTACAGCTACGAGCAGTACTTC.

In the case of this clonotype: One end of the junction varies from germline; a read error may be responsible. This sequence joins TRBV11-2 and TRBJ2-1; TRBD2 might be the D (5 bases). The CDR3 contains 16 residues. Germline CDR1 reads SGHAT; CDR2 reads FQNNGV. CDR3 sequence reads: CASSSLRASFYNELFF. Here the CDR3 DNA reads TGTGCCAGCAGCTCGCTTAGGGCTAGCTTCTACAATGAGCTGTTCTTC.

This clonotype has just a few counts. This chain links TRBV5-6 with TRBJ1-1, with D possibly matching TRBD1 (6 bases). The ends were cut back, 6 bases at V and 1 base at J, with 16 bases in the middle. The germline V gene has CDR1 SGHDT and CDR2 YYEEEE. The CDR3 length is 15 residues. CDR3 sequence: CASIPAGGRNTEAFF. CDR3 in DNA: TGTGCCAGCATCCCCGCGGGGGGGCGGAACACTGAAGCTTTCTTT. The full variable domain, completed using reference TRBV5-6 and TRBJ1-1, is DAGVTQSPTHLIKTRGQQVTLRCSPKSGHDTVSWYQQALGQGPQFIFQYYEEEERQRGNFPDRFSGHQFPNYSSELNVNALLLGDSALYLCASIPAGGRNTEAFFGQGTRLTVV.

As for this clonotype: This may be a read error, as it is one base from a much larger clone. The conserved closing phenylalanine or tryptophan is absent in this CDR3, likely reflecting a read error. The chain uses TRBV6-1 and TRBJ2-7, with 7 bases that match TRBD1. This CDR3 is built from 14 residues. Germline loops: CDR1 MNHNS, CDR2 SASEGT. V dropped 5 bases and J dropped 5; count of bases not matched to a gene: 9. As DNA, the CDR3 is TGTGCCAGCAGTAAGCGGTCGGACAGGAACGAGCAGTACATC. Amino acids: CASSKRSDRNEQYI.

The chain joins TRBV28 to TRBJ1-6; 8 bases match TRBD1. The length of the CDR3 is 16 residues. V lost 2 bases to trimming and J lost 9 bases; unmatched junction nucleotides: 9. Germline assignment: CDR1 MDHEN and CDR2 SYDVKM. CDR3 in amino acids: CASSLTTGVWASPLHF. CDR3 nucleotide sequence: TGTGCCAGCAGTTTAACGACAGGGGTCTGGGCTTCACCCCTCCACTTT.

This clonotype was seen only once. The chain couples TRBV6-5 to TRBJ2-1, with D unresolved. In germline, CDR1 is MNHEY, CDR2 SVGAGI. The CDR3 is 12 amino acids. Trimming shortened V by 7 bases and J by 13 bases, and 17 bases separated the two germline ends. The CDR3 loop is CASNSPGGDQFF. The CDR3 nucleotides are TGTGCCAGCAATTCTCCGGGCGGCGATCAGTTCTTC.

V is TRBV12-3 or TRBV12-4 and J is TRBJ2-1; D uncertain. The CDR3 extends over 15 amino acids. The germline V and J ends were trimmed by 3 bases and 0 bases, with 9 bases remaining between them. CDR3 in DNA: TGTGCCAGCAGTTTCTTCCATCGCTCCTACAATGAGCAGTTCTTC. Translation: CASSFFHRSYNEQFF.

This clonotype was detected a few times. Relative to the germline gene, one junction end is altered; a read error may explain this. The V gene is TRBV5-1, the J gene TRBJ1-4, with a possible D match to TRBD1 (6 bases). CDR1 is SGHRS, CDR2 YFSETQ, per germline. The CDR3 contains 13 residues. The CDR3 spells CASSPDRDEKLLF. The CDR3 bases are TGCGCCAGCAGCCCGGACAGAGATGAAAAACTGTTGTTT.

The V and J genes are TRBV5-1 and TRBJ2-3; a possible D gene is TRBD2 (5 bases). CDR3 length: 14 residues. The V gene's germline CDR1 is SGHRS and CDR2 YFSETQ. V was trimmed by 4 bases and J by 6 bases, leaving 15 bases between them. CDR3 nucleotides: TGCGCCAGCAGCGCGGGTCTAAGTACGGATACGCAGTATTTT. Protein product: CASSAGLSTDTQYF.

Remarks on this clonotype: Since the CDR3 does not end with the conserved phenylalanine or tryptophan, this likely comes from a read error. The gene calls are TRBV4-1 and TRBJ1-5; perhaps TRBD1 as D (5 bases). The CDR3 sequence is 15 residues long. Looked up from germline, CDR1 is MGHRA and CDR2 is YSYEKL. V was pared by 8 bases and J by 2 bases, with 16 bases between. This chain's CDR3 is CASGGGREGNQPQHS. The CDR3 DNA reads as TGCGCCAGCGGGGGAGGGCGCGAGGGCAATCAGCCCCAGCATTCT.

Concerning this clonotype itself: A much larger clone sits a single nucleotide away, making a read error possible. The chain combines TRBV6-5 with TRBJ2-2, with D hard to call. Per the germline V gene, CDR1 is MNHEY and CDR2 is SVGAGI. The CDR3 contains 13 residues. In nucleotides, the CDR3 is TGTGTCAGCAGATTCACCAGCACCGGGGAGCTGTTTTTT. It is translated as CVSRFTSTGELFF.

To note about this clonotype: Mismatch with germline at one junction end may stem from a read error. The gene calls are TRBV12-3 or TRBV12-4 and TRBJ2-7, with 7 bases fitting TRBD2. This CDR3 contains 15 residues. The CDR3 is CASSLTSGTSYEQHF. In DNA, the CDR3 is TGTGCCAGCAGTTTAACGAGCGGGACGTCCTACGAGCAGCACTTC.

V and J are TRBV7-9 and TRBJ2-7; D remains ambiguous. This CDR3 region has 12 residues. The germline CDR1 and CDR2 sequences are SEHNR and FQNEAQ (reference sequence). Trimming pared 5 bases from V and 8 bases from J, leaving 13 bases between. In DNA, the CDR3 is TGTGCCAGCAGCCCAAGGTGGTACAAGCAGTACTTC. Translation gives CASSPRWYKQYF.

Only one count was recorded for this clonotype. A read error may explain this, as a much larger clone is one base away. V and J are TRBV29-1 and TRBJ1-5; 8 bases fit TRBD1. The J call may be incorrect, as the DNA end agrees better with TRBJ2-3. Germline V gene sequence: CDR1 SQVTM, CDR2 ANQGSEA. The CDR3 is 14 amino acids. CDR3 protein: CSAGRAGGAQPQYF. CDR3 nucleotide sequence: TGCAGTGCTGGTAGGGCAGGGGGCGCGCAGCCCCAGTATTTT.

This chain connects TRBV7-9 to TRBJ1-3; 9 bases map to TRBD1. Looked up from germline, CDR1 is SEHNR and CDR2 is FQNEAQ (reference sequence). The V gene end was trimmed by 5 bases and the J gene end by 8 bases; junction bases not matched to a gene: 7. This CDR3 is built from 14 residues. For the CDR3, the DNA is TGTGCCAGCAGCCCCGGGGACAGGGCTGACACCATATATTTT. Translated: CASSPGDRADTIYF.

The genes are TRBV5-8 and TRBJ2-5, with 8 bases fitting TRBD1. V lost 0 bases, J lost 0 bases, and 4 bases stayed unmatched. The CDR3 spans 16 residues. From germline, CDR1 is SGHTS and CDR2 YDEGEE. Here the CDR3 reads CASSLGDRTYQETQYF. The CDR3 bases are TGTGCCAGCAGCTTGGGGGACAGGACGTACCAAGAGACCCAGTACTTC.

The chain has TRBV19 and TRBJ2-7; 14 nucleotides line up with TRBD2. This CDR3 is built from 18 residues. The ends lost 5 bases at V and 3 bases at J; junction bases unmatched: 12. Germline CDR1 and CDR2: LNHDA and SQIVND (reference sequence). The CDR3 spells CASSSPIWGTSGSYEQYF. In nucleotides, the CDR3 is TGTGCCAGTAGTTCCCCGATTTGGGGGACTAGCGGGAGCTACGAGCAGTACTTC.

This clonotype was counted many times. V and J are TRBV6-1 and TRBJ2-6; the match to TRBD1 covers 9 bases. Germline loops: CDR1 MNHNS, CDR2 SASEGT. There are 17 residues in the CDR3. Losses at the gene ends were 2 bases for V and 6 bases for J; bases not matched to a gene: 8. This chain's CDR3 is CASSETRTGVTANVLTF. The CDR3 coding sequence is TGTGCCAGCAGTGAAACTCGGACAGGGGTAACGGCCAACGTCCTGACTTTC.

On this clonotype: An end of the junction does not agree with germline; a read error may underlie this. The CDR3 sequence: CASRNLDERFF. As DNA, the CDR3 is TGTGCCAGCAGGAACCTCGATGAGCGGTTCTTC. The chain has TRBV6-1 and TRBJ2-1, with D uncertain. The CDR3 sequence is 11 residues long. The germline CDR1 and CDR2 sequences are MNHNS and SASEGT.

Details on this clonotype: This may stem from a read error, because a much larger clone lies one nucleotide away. This chain connects TRBV6-6 to TRBJ1-5, with a weak D call TRBD1 (6 bases). This CDR3 contains 14 residues. Germline V gives CDR1 MNHNY, CDR2 SVGAGI (reference sequence). Trimming cost V 6 bases and J 7 bases, with 16 bases left between them. The CDR3 protein is CASRSGQSRQPQHF. DNA for the CDR3: TGTGCCAGCAGGTCAGGACAGAGTAGGCAGCCCCAGCATTTT.

The chain couples TRBV7-9 to TRBJ1-1; 8 positions agree with TRBD1. Germline CDR1 and CDR2: SEHNR and FQNEAQ (reference sequence). The CDR3 length is 14 residues. The ends lost 3 bases at V and 6 bases at J; junction bases unmatched: 6. The DNA for the CDR3 is TGTGCCAGCAGCTTTTTCCAGGGGGCATCTGAAGCTTTCTTT. Translating it yields CASSFFQGASEAFF.

The J gene is TRBJ1-4, the V gene TRBV6-6; no definite D call. CDR1 is MNHNY and CDR2 is SVGAGI in the germline V gene (reference sequence). V lost 6 bases, J lost 0 bases, and 14 bases lay in between. The CDR3 extends over 16 amino acids. The CDR3 reads CASSLTPVATNEKLFF. In DNA, the CDR3 is TGTGCCAGCAGCCTGACCCCAGTTGCAACTAATGAAAAACTGTTTTTT.

V and J are TRBV5-6 and TRBJ2-5; 7 bases match TRBD1. V lost 6 bases, J lost 1 base, and 3 bases stayed unmatched. The CDR3 is 13 amino acids. Germline CDR1 and CDR2: SGHDT and YYEEEE. The CDR3 spells CASTQGVQETQYF. The CDR3 DNA is TGTGCCAGCACCCAGGGGGTCCAAGAGACCCAGTACTTC.

With respect to this clonotype: The CDR3 carries no conserved terminal phenylalanine or tryptophan, so it likely arises from a read error. The gene calls are TRBV11-2 and TRBJ1-6, with 7 bases fitting TRBD1. The CDR3 contains 15 residues. CDR1 and CDR2 from the germline V gene are SGHAT and FQNNGV. CDR3 nucleotide sequence: TGTGTCAGCAGCTGGGCGGGACAGCATAATTCACCCCTCCACTCT. Translation: CVSSWAGQHNSPLHS.